This T cell receptor (beta chain) stems from a study of OX40 agonist ivuxolimab in advanced cancers. Measured with immunoSEQ multiplex PCR; TCRdb has only the in-frame clones, and not every one. The repertoire includes about 61,000 clones, about 90% of them detected once, and approximately 20% sits in the top ten. Regarding this clone: What it binds is unknown.

Systemic immunosuppression or autoimmune disease history was grounds to exclude patients. General study findings and limits: Averaged across samples, CD8+ T cells carried more expanded clones than CD4+ did. Specificity for antigen went undetermined in the expanded peripheral T cells. Both blood CD4+ and CD8+ T cells showed clonal growth by week 6 at 0.1 to 3.0 mg/kg.

This sequence originates from an adult with an advanced solid tumor such as melanoma, head and neck, liver or kidney cancer. Here the sequenced sample was CD4+ or CD8+ T cells sorted from blood, taken in a trial of the OX40 agonist ivuxolimab.

CDR3 sequence (DNA): TGTGCCAGCAGCTTAGTGTTCGGAGGCGAGCAGTACGTC. Its translation is CASSLVFGGEQYV. The chain combines TRBV11-1 with TRBJ2-7, with D tentatively TRBD2 (5 bases). This CDR3 is 13 amino acids long. The V end lost 1 base, the J end lost 6 bases, and 10 bases lay between the germline ends. Germline CDR1 SGHAT, CDR2 FQDESV (reference sequence).